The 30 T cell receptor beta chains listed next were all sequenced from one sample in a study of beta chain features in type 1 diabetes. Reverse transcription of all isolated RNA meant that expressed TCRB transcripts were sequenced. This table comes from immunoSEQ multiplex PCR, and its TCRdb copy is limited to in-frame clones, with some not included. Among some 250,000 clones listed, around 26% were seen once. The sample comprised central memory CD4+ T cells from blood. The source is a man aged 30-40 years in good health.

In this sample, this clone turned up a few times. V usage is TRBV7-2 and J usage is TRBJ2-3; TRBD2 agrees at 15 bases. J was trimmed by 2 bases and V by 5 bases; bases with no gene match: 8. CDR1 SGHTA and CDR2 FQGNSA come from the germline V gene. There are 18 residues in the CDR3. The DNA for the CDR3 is TGTGCCAGCAGCCCGGGACTAGCGGGGGGTGGGATCACAGATACGCAGTATTTT. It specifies CASSPGLAGGGITDTQYF.

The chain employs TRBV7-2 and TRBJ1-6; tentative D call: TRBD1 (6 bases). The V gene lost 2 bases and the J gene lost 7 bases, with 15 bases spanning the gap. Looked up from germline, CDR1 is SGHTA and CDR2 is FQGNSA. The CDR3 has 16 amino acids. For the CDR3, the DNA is TGTGCCAGCAGCTTATATTCGGGGGGCTTCAATTCACCCCTCCACTTT. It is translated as CASSLYSGGFNSPLHF. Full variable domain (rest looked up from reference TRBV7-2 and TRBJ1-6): GAGVSQSPSNKVTEKGKDVELRCDPISGHTALYWYRQSLGQGLEFLIYFQGNSAPDKSGLPSDRFSAERTGGSVSTLTIQRTQQEDSAVYLCASSLYSGGFNSPLHFGNGTRLTVT.

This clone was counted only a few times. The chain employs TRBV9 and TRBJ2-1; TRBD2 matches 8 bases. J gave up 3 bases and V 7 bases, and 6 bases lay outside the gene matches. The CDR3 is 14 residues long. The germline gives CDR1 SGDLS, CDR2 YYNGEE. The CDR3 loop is CASQRGSDYNEQFF. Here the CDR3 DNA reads TGTGCCAGCCAGCGGGGGAGTGACTACAATGAGCAGTTCTTC.

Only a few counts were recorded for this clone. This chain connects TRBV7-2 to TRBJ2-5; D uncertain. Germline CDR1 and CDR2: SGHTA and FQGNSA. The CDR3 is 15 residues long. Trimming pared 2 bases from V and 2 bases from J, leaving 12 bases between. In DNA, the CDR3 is TGTGCCAGCAGCTTACTCTGGGGAAAACAAGAGACCCAGTACTTC. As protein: CASSLLWGKQETQYF.

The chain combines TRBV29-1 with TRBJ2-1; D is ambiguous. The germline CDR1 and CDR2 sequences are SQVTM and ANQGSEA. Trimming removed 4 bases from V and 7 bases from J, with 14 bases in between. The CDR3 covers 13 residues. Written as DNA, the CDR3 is TGCAGCGTTGCGGCAGGCTTAAAAAATGAGCAGTTCTTC. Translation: CSVAAGLKNEQFF.

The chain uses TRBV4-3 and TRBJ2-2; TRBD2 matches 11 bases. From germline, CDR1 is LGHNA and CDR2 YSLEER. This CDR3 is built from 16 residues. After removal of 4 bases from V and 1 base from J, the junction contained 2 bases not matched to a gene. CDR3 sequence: CASSLGLAENTGELFF. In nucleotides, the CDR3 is TGCGCCAGCAGCCTGGGACTAGCGGAGAACACCGGGGAGCTGTTTTTT.

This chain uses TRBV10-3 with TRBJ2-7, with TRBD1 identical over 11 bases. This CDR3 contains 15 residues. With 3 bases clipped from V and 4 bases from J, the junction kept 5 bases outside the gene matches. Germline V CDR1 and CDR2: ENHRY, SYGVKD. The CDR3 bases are TGTGCCATCAGTGACCGGGACAGGGGGAAGTACGAGCAGTACTTC. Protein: CAISDRDRGKYEQYF.

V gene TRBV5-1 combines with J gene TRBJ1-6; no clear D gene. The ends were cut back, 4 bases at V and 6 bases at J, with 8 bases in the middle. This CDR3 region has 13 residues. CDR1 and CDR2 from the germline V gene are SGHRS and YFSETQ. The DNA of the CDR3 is TGCGCCAGCAGCCCCGACATTAATTCACCCCTCCACTTT. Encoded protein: CASSPDINSPLHF.

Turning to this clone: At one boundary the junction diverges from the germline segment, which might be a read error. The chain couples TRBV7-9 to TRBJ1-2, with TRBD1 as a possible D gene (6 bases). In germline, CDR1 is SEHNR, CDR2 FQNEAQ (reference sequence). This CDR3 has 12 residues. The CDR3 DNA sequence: TGTGCCGGCAGGGGAGTGGGCTATGGCTACACCTTC. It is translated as CAGRGVGYGYTF. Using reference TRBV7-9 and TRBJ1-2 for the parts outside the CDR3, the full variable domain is DTGVSQNPRHKITKRGQNVTFRCDPISEHNRLYWYRQTLGQGPEFLTYFQNEAQLEKSRLLSDRFSAERPKGSFSTLEIQRTEQGDSAMYLCAGRGVGYGYTFGSGTRLTVV.

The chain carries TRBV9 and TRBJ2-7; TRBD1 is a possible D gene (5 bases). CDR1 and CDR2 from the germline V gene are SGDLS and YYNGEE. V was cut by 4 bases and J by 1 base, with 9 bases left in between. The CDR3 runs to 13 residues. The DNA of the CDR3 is TGTGCCAGCAGCAGGGGCTCTTCCTACGAGCAGTACTTC. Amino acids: CASSRGSSYEQYF.

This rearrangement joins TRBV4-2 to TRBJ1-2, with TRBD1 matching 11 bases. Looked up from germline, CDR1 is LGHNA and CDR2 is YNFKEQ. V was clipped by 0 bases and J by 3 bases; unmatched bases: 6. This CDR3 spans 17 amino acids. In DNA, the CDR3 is TGTGCCAGCAGCCAAGACCCCGGACAGGGGGCATACTATGGCTACACCTTC. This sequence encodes CASSQDPGQGAYYGYTF.

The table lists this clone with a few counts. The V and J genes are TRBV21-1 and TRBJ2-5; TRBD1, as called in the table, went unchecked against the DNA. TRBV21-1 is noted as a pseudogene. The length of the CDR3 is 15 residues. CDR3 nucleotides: TGTGCCAGCAGCGGACGGGACAGCGAGCAAGAGACCCAGTACTTC. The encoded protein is CASSGRDSEQETQYF.

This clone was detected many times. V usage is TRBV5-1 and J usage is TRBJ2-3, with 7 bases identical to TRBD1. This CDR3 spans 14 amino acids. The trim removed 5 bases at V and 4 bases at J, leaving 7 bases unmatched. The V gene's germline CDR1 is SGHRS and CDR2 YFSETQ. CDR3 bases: TGCGCCAGCAGACCGGGACAGCTCTCAGATACGCAGTATTTT. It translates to CASRPGQLSDTQYF.

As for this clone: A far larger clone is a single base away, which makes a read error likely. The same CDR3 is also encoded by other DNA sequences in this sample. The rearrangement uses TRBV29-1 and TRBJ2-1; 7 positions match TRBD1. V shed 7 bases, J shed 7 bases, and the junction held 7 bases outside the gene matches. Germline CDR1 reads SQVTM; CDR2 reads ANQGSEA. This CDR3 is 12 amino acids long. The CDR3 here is CSGRDSRNEQFF. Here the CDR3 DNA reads TGCAGCGGTCGGGACAGCAGGAATGAGCAGTTCTTC.

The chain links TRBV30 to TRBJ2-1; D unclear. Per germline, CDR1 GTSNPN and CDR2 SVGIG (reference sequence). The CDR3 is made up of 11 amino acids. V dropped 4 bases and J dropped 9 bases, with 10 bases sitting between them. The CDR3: CAWTERGEQFF. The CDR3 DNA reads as TGTGCCTGGACGGAGCGAGGTGAGCAGTTCTTC. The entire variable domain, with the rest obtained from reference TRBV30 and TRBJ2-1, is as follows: SQTIHQWPATLVQPVGSPLSLECTVEGTSNPNLYWYRQAAGRGLQLLFYSVGIGQISSEVPQNLSASRPQDRQFILSSKKLLLSDSGFYLCAWTERGEQFFGPGTRLTVL.

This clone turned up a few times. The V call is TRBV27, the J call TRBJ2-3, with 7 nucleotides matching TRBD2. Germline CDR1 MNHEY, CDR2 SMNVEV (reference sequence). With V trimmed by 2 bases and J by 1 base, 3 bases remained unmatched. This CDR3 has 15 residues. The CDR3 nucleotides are TGTGCCAGCAGTTTAGAGCGGGGACGCACAGATACGCAGTATTTT. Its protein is CASSLERGRTDTQYF.

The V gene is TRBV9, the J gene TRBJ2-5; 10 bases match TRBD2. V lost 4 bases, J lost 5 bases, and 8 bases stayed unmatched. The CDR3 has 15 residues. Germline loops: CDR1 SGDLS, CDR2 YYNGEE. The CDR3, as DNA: TGTGCCAGCAGCCTAGCGGGAGCCGGGGGGGAGACCCAGTACTTC. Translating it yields CASSLAGAGGETQYF. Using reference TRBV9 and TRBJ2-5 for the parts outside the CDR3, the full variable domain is DSGVTQTPKHLITATGQRVTLRCSPRSGDLSVYWYQQSLDQGLQFLIQYYNGEERAKGNILERFSAQQFPDLHSELNLSSLELGDSALYFCASSLAGAGGETQYFGPGTRLLVL.

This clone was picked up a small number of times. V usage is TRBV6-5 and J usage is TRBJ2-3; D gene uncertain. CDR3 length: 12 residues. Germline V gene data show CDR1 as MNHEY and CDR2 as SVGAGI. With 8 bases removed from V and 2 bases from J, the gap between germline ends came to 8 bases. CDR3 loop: CASGRNTDTQYF. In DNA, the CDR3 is TGTGCCAGCGGCAGGAACACAGATACGCAGTATTTT.

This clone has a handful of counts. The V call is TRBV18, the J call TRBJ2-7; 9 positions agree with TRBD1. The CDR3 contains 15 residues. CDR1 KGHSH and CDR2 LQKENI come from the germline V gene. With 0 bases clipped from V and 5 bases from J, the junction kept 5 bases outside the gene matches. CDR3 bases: TGTGCCAGCTCACCACCCGGGACAGGGTTCCACGAGCAGTACTTC. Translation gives CASSPPGTGFHEQYF.

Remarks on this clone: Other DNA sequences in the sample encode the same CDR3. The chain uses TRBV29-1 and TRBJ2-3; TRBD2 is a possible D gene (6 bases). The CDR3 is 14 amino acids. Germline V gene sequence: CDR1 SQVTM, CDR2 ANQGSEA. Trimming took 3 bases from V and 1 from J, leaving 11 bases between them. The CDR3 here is CSVEGGKGTDTQYF. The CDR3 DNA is TGCAGCGTTGAGGGAGGCAAAGGCACAGATACGCAGTATTTT.

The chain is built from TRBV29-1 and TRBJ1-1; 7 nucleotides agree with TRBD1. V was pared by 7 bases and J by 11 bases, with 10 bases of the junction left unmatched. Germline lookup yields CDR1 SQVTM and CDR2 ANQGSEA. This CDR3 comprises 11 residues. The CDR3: CSDGFSGGAFF. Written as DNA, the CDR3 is TGCAGCGATGGATTTTCAGGGGGGGCTTTCTTT.

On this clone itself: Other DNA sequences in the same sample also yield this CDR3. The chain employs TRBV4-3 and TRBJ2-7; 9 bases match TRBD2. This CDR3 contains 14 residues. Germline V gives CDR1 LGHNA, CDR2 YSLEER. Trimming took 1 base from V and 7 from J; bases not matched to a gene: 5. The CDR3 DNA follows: TGCGCCAGCAGCCAAGTGCGGGGGGGTGGAGAGCAGTACTTC. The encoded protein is CASSQVRGGGEQYF.

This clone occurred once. The chain's CDR3 is CASSPGTGGLETQYF. For the CDR3, the DNA is TGTGCCAGCAGCCCCGGGACAGGGGGGTTAGAGACCCAGTACTTC. The rearrangement joins TRBV7-7 to TRBJ2-5; 11 positions agree with TRBD1. V was pared by 5 bases and J by 4 bases, with 6 bases of the junction left unmatched. CDR3 length: 15 amino acids. Germline V gene data show CDR1 as SSHAT and CDR2 as FNYEAQ (reference sequence).

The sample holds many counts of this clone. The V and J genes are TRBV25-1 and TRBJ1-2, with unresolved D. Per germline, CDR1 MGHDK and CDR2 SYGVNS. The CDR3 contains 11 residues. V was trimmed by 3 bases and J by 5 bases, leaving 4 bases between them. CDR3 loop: CASSDEYGYTF. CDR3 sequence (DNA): TGTGCCAGCAGTGACGAGTATGGCTACACCTTC.

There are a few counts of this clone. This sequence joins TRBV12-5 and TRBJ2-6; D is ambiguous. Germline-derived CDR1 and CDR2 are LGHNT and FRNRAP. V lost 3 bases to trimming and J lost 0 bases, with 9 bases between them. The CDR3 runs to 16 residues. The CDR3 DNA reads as TGTGCTAGTGGTTTTAACAGACCCTCTGGGGCCAACGTCCTGACTTTC. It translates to CASGFNRPSGANVLTF.

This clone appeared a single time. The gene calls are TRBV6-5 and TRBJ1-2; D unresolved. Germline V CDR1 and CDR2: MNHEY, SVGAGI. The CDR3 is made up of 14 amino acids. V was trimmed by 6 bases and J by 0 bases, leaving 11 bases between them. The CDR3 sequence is CASSSQLSNYGYTF. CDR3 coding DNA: TGTGCCAGCAGCTCCCAGCTATCTAACTATGGCTACACCTTC.

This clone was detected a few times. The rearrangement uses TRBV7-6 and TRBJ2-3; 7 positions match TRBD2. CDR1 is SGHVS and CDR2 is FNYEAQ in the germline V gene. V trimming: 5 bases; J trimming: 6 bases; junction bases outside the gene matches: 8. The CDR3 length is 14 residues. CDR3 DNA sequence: TGTGCCAGCAGCGCCCCTGGGCGGGGGGATACGCAGTATTTT. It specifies CASSAPGRGDTQYF.

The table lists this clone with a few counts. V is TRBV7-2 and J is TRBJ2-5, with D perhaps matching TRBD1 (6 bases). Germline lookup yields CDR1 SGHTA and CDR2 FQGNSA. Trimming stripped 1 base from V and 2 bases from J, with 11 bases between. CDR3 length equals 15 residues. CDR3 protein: CASSLGVGQQETQYF. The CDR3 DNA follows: TGTGCCAGCAGCTTAGGAGTTGGACAGCAAGAGACCCAGTACTTC.

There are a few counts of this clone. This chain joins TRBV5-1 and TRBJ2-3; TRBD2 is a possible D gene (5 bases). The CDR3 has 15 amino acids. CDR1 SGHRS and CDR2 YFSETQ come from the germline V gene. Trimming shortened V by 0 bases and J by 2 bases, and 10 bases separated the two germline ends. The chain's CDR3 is CASSLGSGNTDTQYF. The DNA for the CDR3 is TGCGCCAGCAGCTTGGGGTCCGGGAACACAGATACGCAGTATTTT.

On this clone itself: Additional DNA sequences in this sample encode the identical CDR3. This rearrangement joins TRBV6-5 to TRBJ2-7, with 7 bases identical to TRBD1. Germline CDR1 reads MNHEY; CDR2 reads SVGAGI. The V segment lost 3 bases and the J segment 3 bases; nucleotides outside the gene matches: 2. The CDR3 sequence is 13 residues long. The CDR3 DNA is TGTGCCAGCAGTTATCGACAGGGCTACGAGCAGTACTTC. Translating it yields CASSYRQGYEQYF.